These 15 T cell receptor beta chains originate from one sample sequenced in a study of blood T cell repertoires in COVID-19 (dated by TCRdb to 2020 to 2022). Library creation used the immunoSEQ multiplex PCR assay. Imported from immuneACCESS, the table was reduced by TCRdb to in-frame sequences with V and J called. These copies leave out some clones; in studies compared against another copy, an unresolved V gene accounts for under half, and the cause of the remainder is not known. In all, the sample holds about 220,000 clones, and approximately 81% of those were seen once. Around 5.5% of the sample lies in the top ten. What was sequenced was peripheral blood. The receptors stem from a woman aged 60 to 75 who had recovered from COVID-19.

This sequence joins TRBV6-2 or TRBV6-3 and TRBJ2-1; 9 nucleotides match TRBD1. From germline, CDR1 is MNHEY and CDR2 SVGEGT. V lost 4 bases, J lost 4 bases, and 5 bases stayed unmatched. The CDR3 sequence is 15 residues long. The CDR3 loop is CASSSGTGLYNEQFF. For the CDR3, the DNA is TGTGCCAGCAGTTCCGGGACAGGGCTATACAATGAGCAGTTCTTC.

V usage is TRBV7-2 and J usage is TRBJ2-1; 12 nucleotides match TRBD2. The germline V gene encodes CDR1 SGHTA and CDR2 FQGNSA. The junction had 5 bases not matched to a gene; V was cut back by 6 bases and J by 5 bases. The CDR3 sequence is 15 residues long. The CDR3 bases are TGTGCCAGCAGTCGCGGACTAGCGGGGAACAATGAGCAGTTCTTC. Amino acid sequence: CASSRGLAGNNEQFF. Full variable domain (rest looked up from reference TRBV7-2 and TRBJ2-1): GAGVSQSPSNKVTEKGKDVELRCDPISGHTALYWYRQSLGQGLEFLIYFQGNSAPDKSGLPSDRFSAERTGGSVSTLTIQRTQQEDSAVYLCASSRGLAGNNEQFFGPGTRLTVL.

The rearrangement links TRBV5-6 to TRBJ2-5; no reliable D call. V lost 2 bases, J lost 5 bases, and 13 bases lay in between. Germline values: CDR1 SGHDT, CDR2 YYEEEE. The CDR3 loop spans 14 amino acids. CDR3 DNA: TGTGCCAGCAGCTTCGGTCGGGTTGAGGAGACCCAGTACTTC. Translating it yields CASSFGRVEETQYF.

The chain combines TRBV13 with TRBJ1-1, with D perhaps matching TRBD1 (5 bases). The V end was cut by 5 bases, the J end by 1 base, with 8 bases between. The germline V gene has CDR1 PRHDT and CDR2 FYEKMQ (reference sequence). This CDR3 comprises 13 residues. CDR3 amino acids: CASSPQENTEAFF. The CDR3 DNA is TGTGCCAGCAGCCCACAGGAGAACACTGAAGCTTTCTTT.

The chain carries TRBV21-1 and TRBJ1-1; the table names TRBD1, a call not compared with the DNA. TRBV21-1 is shown as a pseudogene. The CDR3 has 17 residues. The CDR3 DNA reads TGTGCCAGCAGCATTTCCCGGTCGACAGTAATGAACACTGAAGCTTTCTTT. It codes for CASSISRSTVMNTEAFF.

V gene TRBV19 combines with J gene TRBJ1-1; no reliable D call. This CDR3 has 16 amino acids. V dropped 1 base and J dropped 1 base, with 13 bases sitting between them. Looked up from germline, CDR1 is LNHDA and CDR2 is SQIVND (reference sequence). The CDR3 loop is CASSIGRLIPNTEAFF. The CDR3 nucleotides read TGTGCCAGTAGTATAGGAAGACTCATCCCGAACACTGAAGCTTTCTTT.

The rearrangement joins TRBV4-1 to TRBJ1-1, with a weak D call TRBD1 (5 bases). Trimming pared 3 bases from V and 5 bases from J, leaving 10 bases between. This CDR3 is 13 amino acids long. CDR1 and CDR2 (germline): MGHRA, YSYEKL. The CDR3 reads CASSHGTRTEAFF. CDR3 in DNA: TGCGCCAGCAGCCACGGGACTCGGACTGAAGCTTTCTTT.

The V and J genes are TRBV14 and TRBJ2-1; TRBD2 matches at 11 bases. Germline V gene lookup returns CDR1 SGHDN and CDR2 FVKESK. Unmatched junction bases numbered 7, after V lost 5 bases and J lost 4 bases. This CDR3 is 16 amino acids long. The DNA of the CDR3 is TGTGCCAGCAGCATAGAGACTAGCGGGACTTACAATGAGCAGTTCTTC. Residues: CASSIETSGTYNEQFF.

The rearrangement uses TRBV5-1 and TRBJ2-2; 14 positions match TRBD2. V dropped 3 bases and J dropped 5; count of bases not matched to a gene: 3. CDR3 length: 16 residues. Germline V gene lookup returns CDR1 SGHRS and CDR2 YFSETQ. The CDR3 loop reads CASSSGLAGETGELFF. For the CDR3, the DNA is TGCGCCAGCAGCTCGGGACTAGCGGGAGAAACCGGGGAGCTGTTTTTT.

This clone has only one observation. The DNA of the CDR3 is TGTGCCAGCAGCCAAATGACAGGGACCGTCTCCTACGAGCAGTACTTC. Translation: CASSQMTGTVSYEQYF. This rearrangement joins TRBV3-1 (or the pseudogene TRBV3-2) to TRBJ2-7, with 7 nucleotides matching TRBD1. Germline CDR1 reads LGHDT; CDR2 reads YNNKEL (reference sequence). This CDR3 has 16 amino acids. Trimming at V came to 2 bases and at J to 0 bases, leaving 7 bases not matched to a gene.

This clone has only a few counts. The chain combines TRBV29-1 with TRBJ1-1; maybe TRBD1 (5 bases). Germline loops: CDR1 SQVTM, CDR2 ANQGSEA. This CDR3 has 13 residues. V was trimmed by 0 bases and J by 10 bases, leaving 15 bases between them. The CDR3 reads CSVEESGALGAFF. The DNA for the CDR3 is TGCAGCGTTGAAGAAAGTGGGGCCCTGGGAGCTTTCTTT.

The chain carries TRBV7-9 and TRBJ1-2; TRBD1 matches at 9 bases. This CDR3 has 16 amino acids. From germline, CDR1 is SEHNR and CDR2 FQNEAQ (reference sequence). The junction had 11 bases not matched to a gene; V was cut back by 5 bases and J by 4 bases. The CDR3, as DNA: TGTGCCAGCAGCACGGGACAGGGAGAGGGGACCTATGGCTACACCTTC. This translates into CASSTGQGEGTYGYTF.

V usage is TRBV5-6 and J usage is TRBJ1-5; D gene ambiguous. Looked up from germline, CDR1 is SGHDT and CDR2 is YYEEEE. The CDR3 runs 15 residues. The ends were cut back, 2 bases at V and 6 bases at J, with 15 bases in the middle. The CDR3 DNA sequence: TGTGCCAGCAGCTTTTATCGTAGGGAGTCTCAGCCCCAGCATTTT. Translated, it gives CASSFYRRESQPQHF.

The rearrangement links TRBV4-1 to TRBJ1-4; 7 bases line up with TRBD1. The CDR3 runs 16 residues. J lost 4 bases, V lost 2 bases, and 7 bases had no gene match. CDR1 and CDR2 (germline): MGHRA, YSYEKL. CDR3: CASSQFRDSSNEKLFF. The CDR3 nucleotides are TGCGCCAGCAGCCAATTCCGGGACAGTAGTAATGAAAAACTGTTTTTT.

This chain joins TRBV11-2 and TRBJ2-1, with a tentative D call TRBD1 (6 bases). The CDR3 consists of 17 residues. CDR1 and CDR2 (germline): SGHAT, FQNNGV. Trimming left V 4 bases short and J 5 bases short, with 21 bases between. CDR3 sequence reads: CASSWGLGRSAHNEQFF. CDR3 coding DNA: TGTGCCAGCAGCTGGGGGCTGGGGCGCTCAGCACACAATGAGCAGTTCTTC. Complete variable domain (other parts from reference TRBV11-2 and TRBJ2-1): EAGVAQSPRYKIIEKRQSVAFWCNPISGHATLYWYQQILGQGPKLLIQFQNNGVVDDSQLPKDRFSAERLKGVDSTLKIQPAKLEDSAVYLCASSWGLGRSAHNEQFFGPGTRLTVL.